This record concerns one T cell receptor (beta chain) sequence. What it recognizes is unknown. These data are taken from a study of T cells in localized non-small cell lung cancer. The study's findings and limits: Clonality of T cells reached its maximum in uninvolved adjacent lung, surpassing tumor. Detection in adjacent lung was observed for a median roughly 62 of the top 100 tumor clones.

Generated by immunoSEQ multiplex PCR, the TCRdb table keeps only in-frame clones and is missing some. This table holds tens of thousands of clones, about nine tenths found once. The junction had 10 bases not matched to a gene; V was cut back by 3 bases and J by 4 bases. Germline V gene data show CDR1 as SGDLS and CDR2 as YYNGEE. This CDR3 spans 16 amino acids. This sequence was found in a man between 40 and 70 years old with stage III lung adenocarcinoma. The chain combines TRBV9 with TRBJ1-2; TRBD1 matches at 9 bases. Specimen: peripheral blood mononuclear cells, collected before any cancer treatment. Here the CDR3 DNA reads TGTGCCAGCAGCGCATATTCCGGGACAGGGTCCTATGGCTACACCTTC. This translates into CASSAYSGTGSYGYTF.